The 24 T cell receptor beta chains listed next were all sequenced from one sample in a study of post-analysis software for immune sequencing data. TCR beta libraries were prepared from cDNA with unique molecular identifiers. Each CDR3 protein gets one entry after TCRdb re-called the PCR reads with MiXCR. Counted here are around 160,000 distinct CDR3 sequences, roughly 35% occurring once; the ten biggest clones make up under 30%. This specimen was blood, taken after autologous hematopoietic stem cell transplantation. Receptors originate from a girl aged 10 to 17 with multiple sclerosis.

V usage is TRBV24-1 and J usage is TRBJ2-1, with D possibly matching TRBD1 (6 bases). Germline loops: CDR1 KGHDR, CDR2 SFDVKD. Trimming removed 4 bases from V and 3 bases from J, with 12 bases in between. The CDR3 runs to 15 residues. The DNA for the CDR3 is TGTGCCACCAGTGACCGGGGACACAGCTACAATGAGCAGTTCTTC. Translating it yields CATSDRGHSYNEQFF.

CDR3 amino acids: CASSLRLAGGNEQYF. The CDR3 DNA reads TGTGCCAGCAGCTTAAGACTAGCGGGAGGAAATGAGCAGTACTTC. V usage is TRBV7-2 and J usage is TRBJ2-5; 13 bases fit TRBD2. The germline CDR1 and CDR2 sequences are SGHTA and FQGNSA. There are 15 residues in the CDR3. The J segment lost 11 bases and the V segment lost 2 bases, leaving 8 bases of the junction unmatched.

This rearrangement joins TRBV4-3 to TRBJ2-5; 9 bases map to TRBD2. This CDR3 is built from 14 residues. Germline V lookup: CDR1 LGHNA, CDR2 YSLEER. After removal of 4 bases from V and 5 bases from J, the junction contained 5 bases not matched to a gene. The CDR3 coding sequence is TGCGCCAGCAGCCTGGGACTAGCTGAGGAGACCCAGTACTTC. Translated, it gives CASSLGLAEETQYF.

This clonotype was seen only once. The CDR3 reads CASSLWRLAGVEETQYF. Written as DNA, the CDR3 is TGTGCCAGCAGCTTATGGCGACTAGCGGGGGTTGAAGAGACCCAGTACTTC. The chain joins TRBV7-8 to TRBJ2-5, with 12 bases fitting TRBD2. The CDR3 contains 17 residues. Germline trimming cut 2 bases from V and 3 bases from J; bases unmatched to any gene: 7. Per germline, CDR1 SGHVS and CDR2 FQNEAQ.

This clonotype has a handful of counts. The chain carries TRBV5-6 and TRBJ1-2; TRBD1 matches at 7 bases. The CDR3 consists of 13 residues. Germline V gene sequence: CDR1 SGHDT, CDR2 YYEEEE. The V gene end was trimmed by 3 bases and the J gene end by 4 bases; junction bases not matched to a gene: 3. DNA for the CDR3: TGTGCCAGCAGCTCGAACAGGGGCTATGGCTACACCTTC. Translation: CASSSNRGYGYTF.

This clonotype was counted a few times. The V gene is TRBV12-3 or TRBV12-4, the J gene TRBJ1-2, with TRBD1 as a possible D gene (5 bases). Trimming shortened V by 9 bases and J by 5 bases, and 19 bases separated the two germline ends. The CDR3 has 14 amino acids. Written as DNA, the CDR3 is TGTGCCAGTACAACACCCGGGACGAGATATGGCTACACCTTC. As protein: CASTTPGTRYGYTF.

This clonotype was counted a single time. The genes are TRBV6-5 and TRBJ2-1; 9 nucleotides agree with TRBD2. V gave up 6 bases and J gave up 3 bases; unmatched junction bases: 9. There are 16 residues in the CDR3. CDR1 MNHEY and CDR2 SVGAGI come from the germline V gene. The CDR3 DNA reads as TGTGCCAGCAGCCCGACAGCGGGGGGATACTACAATGAGCAGTTCTTC. Encoded protein: CASSPTAGGYYNEQFF.

This chain links TRBV25-1 with TRBJ2-7; the match to TRBD1 covers 9 bases. CDR1 MGHDK and CDR2 SYGVNS come from the germline V gene. Germline trimming cut 3 bases from V and 3 bases from J; bases unmatched to any gene: 6. This CDR3 region has 15 residues. The CDR3 loop is CASSDPGTGSYEQYF. DNA for the CDR3: TGTGCCAGCAGTGATCCCGGGACAGGGAGCTACGAGCAGTACTTC.

A few counts support this clonotype. The chain is built from TRBV18 and TRBJ2-7; D remains unclear. V lost 2 bases, J lost 2 bases, and 10 bases lay in between. Per the germline V gene, CDR1 is KGHSH and CDR2 is LQKENI. CDR3 length: 14 amino acids. The CDR3 bases are TGTGCCAGCTCACCAGCGGCAGGTCCCTACGAGCAGTACTTC. Protein product: CASSPAAGPYEQYF.

CDR3 sequence: CASRLAGGNQPQHF. The CDR3 nucleotides read TGTGCCAGCAGACTCGCAGGGGGTAATCAGCCCCAGCATTTT. This sequence joins TRBV28 and TRBJ1-5, with 7 bases that match TRBD1. There are 14 residues in the CDR3. Germline V gene lookup returns CDR1 MDHEN and CDR2 SYDVKM. Trimming cost V 6 bases and J 4 bases; bases outside gene matches: 6.

The chain carries TRBV5-5 and TRBJ2-3; D is tentatively TRBD1 or TRBD2 (5 bases each). CDR3 length: 15 amino acids. V was trimmed by 2 bases and J by 3 bases, leaving 13 bases between them. Per the germline V gene, CDR1 is SGHKS and CDR2 is YYEKEE (reference sequence). CDR3 sequence (DNA): TGTGCCAGCAGCTTCCGGGACCCTGAGACAGATACGCAGTATTTT. Encoded protein: CASSFRDPETDTQYF.

The chain couples TRBV20-1 to TRBJ1-2, with a possible D match to TRBD1 (5 bases). The V gene lost 1 base and the J gene lost 4 bases, with 7 bases spanning the gap. From germline, CDR1 is DFQATT and CDR2 SNEGSKA (reference sequence). The CDR3 consists of 12 residues. The CDR3 nucleotides read TGCAGTGCTAGAGTGGGGCTCTATGGCTACACCTTC. This sequence encodes CSARVGLYGYTF.

In DNA form, the CDR3 reads TGTGCCAGCAGCCTGTCCGGGGGGCAAGAGACCCAGTACTTC. Translated: CASSLSGGQETQYF. The rearrangement uses TRBV11-2 and TRBJ2-7; TRBD2 matches 7 bases. The J call may be mistaken, given a closer DNA end match to TRBJ2-5. This CDR3 region has 14 residues. Germline CDR1 reads SGHAT; CDR2 reads FQNNGV.

V is TRBV10-3 and J is TRBJ2-7; D perhaps matches TRBD2 (7 bases). This CDR3 spans 15 amino acids. V lost 6 bases, J lost 3 bases, and 18 bases lay in between. Germline V gene data show CDR1 as ENHRY and CDR2 as SYGVKD. The CDR3 is CAISAGGTIYYEQYF. CDR3 in DNA: TGTGCCATCAGCGCCGGGGGGACAATTTACTACGAGCAGTACTTC.

This clonotype was detected only once. The chain joins TRBV10-3 to TRBJ2-1; tentative D call: TRBD1 (6 bases). The V gene's germline CDR1 is ENHRY and CDR2 SYGVKD. The CDR3 extends over 14 amino acids. V was trimmed by 8 bases and J by 3 bases, leaving 14 bases between them. CDR3 loop: CAIATGTNYNEQFF. CDR3 DNA: TGTGCCATCGCGACCGGGACAAACTACAATGAGCAGTTCTTC.

This chain connects TRBV29-1 to TRBJ2-7; D unclear. Germline-derived CDR1 and CDR2 are SQVTM and ANQGSEA. V dropped 3 bases and J dropped 3 bases, with 6 bases sitting between them. CDR3 length equals 11 residues. CDR3 sequence reads: CSVELNYEQYF. CDR3 sequence (DNA): TGCAGCGTTGAGTTGAACTACGAGCAGTACTTC.

The V gene is TRBV20-1, the J gene TRBJ2-3; no clear D gene. Germline V gene sequence: CDR1 DFQATT, CDR2 SNEGSKA (reference sequence). Trimming stripped 2 bases from V and 1 base from J, with 7 bases between. The CDR3 is 13 residues long. In DNA form, the CDR3 reads TGCAGTGCTAGACTACCCCGCACAGATACGCAGTATTTT. It codes for CSARLPRTDTQYF.

Here the CDR3 reads CASSTQAGSYNSPLHF. CDR3 bases: TGTGCCAGCAGCACTCAAGCGGGCTCCTATAATTCACCCCTCCACTTT. The chain uses TRBV7-9 and TRBJ1-6; D gene ambiguous. This CDR3 has 16 residues. Trimming stripped 5 bases from V and 0 bases from J, with 11 bases between. Per germline, CDR1 SEHNR and CDR2 FQNEAQ (reference sequence).

This clonotype was observed a few times. The chain has TRBV28 and TRBJ2-1, with D perhaps TRBD2 (5 bases). Germline CDR1 reads MDHEN; CDR2 reads SYDVKM. Trimming took 3 bases from V and 5 from J, leaving 20 bases between them. The CDR3 sequence is 17 residues long. The CDR3 bases are TGTGCCAGCAGTTTTACGCTTTCTAGGAGGCAGAACAATGAGCAGTTCTTC. This codes for CASSFTLSRRQNNEQFF.

The chain recombines TRBV20-1 with TRBJ2-3, with no clear D. CDR3 length: 11 residues. CDR1 and CDR2 from the germline V gene are DFQATT and SNEGSKA (reference sequence). CDR3 sequence (DNA): TGCAGGGGAACAGTAGAGGTTACGCAGTATTTT. This sequence encodes CRGTVEVTQYF.

This clonotype was recorded only once. This chain connects TRBV13 to TRBJ2-5; D remains unclear. This CDR3 comprises 14 residues. CDR1 and CDR2 from the germline V gene are PRHDT and FYEKMQ (reference sequence). Trimming took 1 base from V and 0 from J, leaving 6 bases between them. The chain's CDR3 is CASSLEQHQETQYF. The CDR3 DNA is TGTGCCAGCAGCTTAGAACAGCACCAAGAGACCCAGTACTTC.

V and J are TRBV28 and TRBJ2-1; 7 bases are a match to TRBD1. The J call is in doubt because the DNA end fits TRBJ2-7 better. CDR3 size: 16 residues. The V gene's germline CDR1 is MDHEN and CDR2 SYDVKM. The CDR3, as DNA: TGTGCCAGCAGGCCCGCTCGGGACAGATTATACAATGAGCAGTACTTC. It encodes CASRPARDRLYNEQYF.

This chain joins TRBV6-2 or TRBV6-3 and TRBJ1-2; 9 bases are shared with TRBD1. The CDR3 runs to 23 residues. The germline gives CDR1 MNHEY, CDR2 SVGEGT. The V and J ends lost 6 bases and 2 bases, in that order; junction bases with no gene match: 31. The CDR3 DNA reads TGTGCCAGCAGCCAAGGACAGGGGTTGATAGCGGTCCGGACATCCCCCGTCAACTATGGCTACACCTTC. Amino acids: CASSQGQGLIAVRTSPVNYGYTF.

This clonotype was seen more than once but under ten times. The V and J genes are TRBV9 and TRBJ2-3; no definite D call. The germline CDR1 and CDR2 sequences are SGDLS and YYNGEE. The CDR3 runs to 17 residues. The V and J ends lost 0 bases and 2 bases respectively, with 16 bases between them. This CDR3 reads CASSVGPGLPNTDTQYF. The DNA for the CDR3 is TGTGCCAGCAGCGTAGGCCCAGGTTTGCCTAACACAGATACGCAGTATTTT.